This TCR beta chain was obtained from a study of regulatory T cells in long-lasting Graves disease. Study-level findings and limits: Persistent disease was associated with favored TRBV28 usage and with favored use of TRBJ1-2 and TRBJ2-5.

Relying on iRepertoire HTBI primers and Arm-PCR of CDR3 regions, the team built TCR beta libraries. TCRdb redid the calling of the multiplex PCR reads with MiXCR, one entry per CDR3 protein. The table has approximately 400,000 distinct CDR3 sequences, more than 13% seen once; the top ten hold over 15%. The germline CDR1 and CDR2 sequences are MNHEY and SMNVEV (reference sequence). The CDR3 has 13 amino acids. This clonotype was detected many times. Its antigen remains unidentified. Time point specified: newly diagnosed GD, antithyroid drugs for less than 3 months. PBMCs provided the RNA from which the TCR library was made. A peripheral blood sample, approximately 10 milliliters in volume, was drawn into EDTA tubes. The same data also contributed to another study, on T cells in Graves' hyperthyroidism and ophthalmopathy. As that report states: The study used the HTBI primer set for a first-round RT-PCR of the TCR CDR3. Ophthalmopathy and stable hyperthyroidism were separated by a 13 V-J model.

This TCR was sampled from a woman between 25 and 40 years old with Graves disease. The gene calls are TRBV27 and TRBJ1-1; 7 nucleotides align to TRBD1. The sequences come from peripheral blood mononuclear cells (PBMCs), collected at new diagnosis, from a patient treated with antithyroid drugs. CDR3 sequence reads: CAAGGIMNTEAFF. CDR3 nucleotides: TGTGCTGCAGGGGGTATAATGAACACTGAAGCTTTCTTT.